The 24 T cell receptor beta chains given below trace back to one sample, sequenced in a study of response to subunit inactivated influenza vaccine. TCRdb reprocessed the RT-PCR reads with MiXCR, giving one entry per CDR3 protein. The repertoire holds 600,000 to 700,000 distinct CDR3 sequences, with 12% to 15% as singletons. The sequences come from PBMCs from blood, collected around 15 days before vaccination. These receptors were obtained from a man in his fifties who received an inactivated influenza vaccine.

The chain is built from TRBV18 and TRBJ2-5; D unclear. Trimming took 2 bases from V and 4 from J, leaving 8 bases between them. The CDR3 covers 13 residues. Germline V gene lookup returns CDR1 KGHSH and CDR2 LQKENI. CDR3 sequence (DNA): TGTGCCAGCTCACCAGAAGGGATAGAGACCCAGTACTTC. This encodes CASSPEGIETQYF.

This clonotype was seen repeatedly, ten times or more. The chain uses TRBV4-3 and TRBJ2-3; TRBD2 matches 13 bases. Germline CDR1 is LGHNA and CDR2 is YSLEER. V lost 0 bases and J lost 6; bases outside the gene matches: 6. This CDR3 comprises 17 residues. CDR3 sequence (DNA): TGCGCCAGCAGCCAAGATGGACTAGCGGGAGAAGGGGATACGCAGTATTTT. Its translation is CASSQDGLAGEGDTQYF.

This clonotype was seen only a few times. The chain recombines TRBV6-6 with TRBJ1-2; D gene uncertain. CDR1 and CDR2 from the germline V gene are MNHNY and SVGAGI (reference sequence). Trimming took 11 bases from V and 4 from J, leaving 11 bases between them. The CDR3 extends over 11 amino acids. This chain's CDR3 is CAGIISYGYTF. The CDR3 DNA reads TGTGCCGGCATAATATCCTATGGCTACACCTTC.

This clonotype was detected only a few times. The gene calls are TRBV25-1 and TRBJ1-3; D uncertain. V was pared by 6 bases and J by 4 bases, with 13 bases between. In germline, CDR1 is MGHDK, CDR2 SYGVNS. The CDR3 extends over 14 amino acids. The CDR3 DNA sequence: TGTGCCAGCAGCGCCCCGGGGTCCGGAAACACCATATATTTT. It encodes CASSAPGSGNTIYF.

This clonotype came up many times. An end of the junction differs from the germline gene, which may be a read error. The chain combines TRBV5-1 with TRBJ1-4; 10 bases fit TRBD1. The germline V gene has CDR1 SGHRS and CDR2 YFSETQ. The length of the CDR3 is 15 residues. CDR3 amino acids: CASRGQGTAKEKLFF. CDR3 DNA: TGCGCCAGCAGGGGACAGGGGACCGCTAAAGAAAAACTGTTTTTT.

This chain joins TRBV7-8 and TRBJ2-3; 8 bases are shared with TRBD2. Germline lookup yields CDR1 SGHVS and CDR2 FQNEAQ. The CDR3 is 14 residues long. Trimming cost V 3 bases and J 5 bases; bases outside gene matches: 4. CDR3 in DNA: TGTGCCAGCAGCTTTCCAGCGGGAGAAGATACGCAGTATTTT. Encoded protein: CASSFPAGEDTQYF. The entire variable domain, with the rest obtained from reference TRBV7-8 and TRBJ2-3, is as follows: GAGVSQSPRYKVAKRGQDVALRCDPISGHVSLFWYQQALGQGPEFLTYFQNEAQLDKSGLPSDRFFAERPEGSVSTLKIQRTQQEDSAVYLCASSFPAGEDTQYFGPGTRLTVL.

This clonotype was observed at least ten times. The chain joins TRBV28 to TRBJ2-1; D might be TRBD1 (6 bases). The CDR3 is made up of 15 amino acids. Germline CDR1 reads MDHEN; CDR2 reads SYDVKM. V lost 2 bases and J lost 7, with 15 bases in between. This CDR3 is CASSLEFDRGNEQFF. DNA for the CDR3: TGTGCCAGCAGTTTAGAATTTGATAGGGGGAATGAGCAGTTCTTC.

This clonotype showed up many times. The chain recombines TRBV20-1 with TRBJ2-1; TRBD1 is a possible D gene (6 bases). Per the germline V gene, CDR1 is DFQATT and CDR2 is SNEGSKA (reference sequence). The CDR3 is 15 amino acids. Trimming shortened V by 7 bases and J by 7 bases, and 23 bases separated the two germline ends. Written as DNA, the CDR3 is TGCAGTGTTGACCAGAGGGGGTCTCGACCGAATGAGCAGTTCTTC. Translation: CSVDQRGSRPNEQFF.

This clonotype was seen only a few times. A much larger clone differs by one base, so this may be a read error. This sequence joins TRBV20-1 and TRBJ2-1, with D maybe TRBD2 (6 bases). V lost 5 bases and J lost 8, with 16 bases in between. Germline lookup yields CDR1 DFQATT and CDR2 SNEGSKA (reference sequence). The CDR3 extends over 13 amino acids. CDR3 amino acids: CSAAGGSSDEQFF. The CDR3 region has the DNA TGCAGTGCTGCGGGCGGGTCTAGCGATGAGCAGTTCTTC.

This chain connects TRBV7-9 to TRBJ1-6; D is unclear. V lost 4 bases and J lost 2, with 15 bases in between. The CDR3 covers 17 residues. Per the germline V gene, CDR1 is SEHNR and CDR2 is FQNEAQ (reference sequence). This chain's CDR3 is CASSSSLRSTYNSPLHF. The DNA for the CDR3 is TGTGCCAGCAGCTCATCACTTCGGTCGACCTATAATTCACCCCTCCACTTT. Full variable domain (rest looked up from reference TRBV7-9 and TRBJ1-6): DTGVSQNPRHKITKRGQNVTFRCDPISEHNRLYWYRQTLGQGPEFLTYFQNEAQLEKSRLLSDRFSAERPKGSFSTLEIQRTEQGDSAMYLCASSSSLRSTYNSPLHFGNGTRLTVT.

V is TRBV7-9 and J is TRBJ1-2; possibly TRBD1 for D (5 bases). The CDR3 covers 14 residues. Trimming removed 1 base from V and 4 bases from J, with 10 bases in between. Looked up from germline, CDR1 is SEHNR and CDR2 is FQNEAQ (reference sequence). The CDR3 loop is CASSLGKGTYGYTF. CDR3 sequence (DNA): TGTGCCAGCAGCTTAGGGAAAGGGACCTATGGCTACACCTTC.

This sequence joins TRBV7-8 and TRBJ2-3; D uncertain. This CDR3 is 15 amino acids long. The V end was cut by 2 bases, the J end by 2 bases, with 11 bases between. Germline V gene sequence: CDR1 SGHVS, CDR2 FQNEAQ. CDR3 region: CASSLRYHPTDTQYF. As DNA, the CDR3 is TGTGCCAGCAGCTTACGGTATCATCCCACAGATACGCAGTATTTT.

This clonotype was recorded at least ten times. The V gene is TRBV5-1, the J gene TRBJ2-1; D perhaps matches TRBD2 (5 bases). The germline CDR1 and CDR2 sequences are SGHRS and YFSETQ. V was trimmed by 0 bases and J by 10 bases, leaving 5 bases between them. The CDR3 consists of 11 residues. DNA for the CDR3: TGCGCCAGCAGCTTGGCGGGGGAGCAGTTCTTC. It codes for CASSLAGEQFF.

This clonotype was seen more than once but under ten times. The chain carries TRBV29-1 and TRBJ2-5; 10 bases map to TRBD2. V was clipped by 5 bases and J by 1 base; unmatched bases: 13. The CDR3 loop spans 17 amino acids. The germline gives CDR1 SQVTM, CDR2 ANQGSEA. The CDR3 DNA sequence: TGCAGCGTTCTTACTCGTTCTAGCGGGAGAAGCCAAGAGACCCAGTACTTC. Protein: CSVLTRSSGRSQETQYF.

This clonotype was counted a few times. The chain joins TRBV20-1 to TRBJ2-1; perhaps TRBD1 as D (6 bases). This CDR3 has 14 residues. Trimming shortened V by 5 bases and J by 7 bases, and 18 bases separated the two germline ends. Germline assignment: CDR1 DFQATT and CDR2 SNEGSKA (reference sequence). The chain's CDR3 is CSAPGTTERNEQFF. DNA for the CDR3: TGCAGTGCTCCCGGGACAACTGAGAGGAATGAGCAGTTCTTC.

J is TRBJ2-3 and V is TRBV11-2; 9 bases fit TRBD2. Germline CDR1 and CDR2: SGHAT and FQNNGV. V dropped 5 bases and J dropped 6; count of bases not matched to a gene: 9. The CDR3 runs 15 residues. This chain's CDR3 is CASSGSGRMYDTQYF. CDR3 nucleotide sequence: TGTGCCAGCAGCGGTAGCGGGAGAATGTACGATACGCAGTATTTT. Using reference TRBV11-2 and TRBJ2-3 for the parts outside the CDR3, the full variable domain is EAGVAQSPRYKIIEKRQSVAFWCNPISGHATLYWYQQILGQGPKLLIQFQNNGVVDDSQLPKDRFSAERLKGVDSTLKIQPAKLEDSAVYLCASSGSGRMYDTQYFGPGTRLTVL.

The V call is TRBV28, the J call TRBJ2-7, with 8 bases aligning to TRBD2. The V segment lost 5 bases and the J segment 4 bases; nucleotides outside the gene matches: 10. Germline V gives CDR1 MDHEN, CDR2 SYDVKM. The CDR3 is made up of 15 amino acids. DNA of the CDR3: TGTGCCAGCAGTAACCCCAGCGGGAGTTTGTACGAGCAGTACTTC. Translating it yields CASSNPSGSLYEQYF.

This clonotype has only a few counts. J is TRBJ1-5 and V is TRBV5-1; D gene ambiguous. CDR1 and CDR2 from the germline V gene are SGHRS and YFSETQ. Trimming left V 0 bases short and J 4 bases short, with 5 bases between. The CDR3 is made up of 13 amino acids. This CDR3 reads CASSLGWNQPQHF. Here the CDR3 DNA reads TGCGCCAGCAGCTTGGGATGGAATCAGCCCCAGCATTTT.

This clonotype has more than one count but fewer than ten. This rearrangement joins TRBV13 to TRBJ1-4; 8 bases align to TRBD1. V shed 8 bases, J shed 7 bases, and the junction held 6 bases outside the gene matches. This CDR3 is built from 13 residues. Germline CDR1 reads PRHDT; CDR2 reads FYEKMQ (reference sequence). The CDR3 region has the DNA TGTGCCAGCGGACCGGGGACAGGTGAAAAACTGTTTTTT. Its translation: CASGPGTGEKLFF.

Here the CDR3 reads CASSLEASREQYF. The CDR3 coding sequence is TGTGCCAGCAGCTTAGAGGCGAGCCGGGAGCAGTACTTC. The rearrangement joins TRBV11-3 to TRBJ2-7; D is ambiguous. V was pared by 0 bases and J by 7 bases, with 10 bases between. The CDR3 spans 13 residues. Germline lookup yields CDR1 SGHNT and CDR2 YENEEA.

The table lists this clonotype with a few counts. The chain couples TRBV11-2 to TRBJ1-5, with D maybe TRBD1 (5 bases). The CDR3 is 14 residues long. The germline CDR1 and CDR2 sequences are SGHAT and FQNNGV. Trimming took 4 bases from V and 6 from J, leaving 13 bases between them. CDR3 nucleotides: TGTGCCAGCAGCTCGCGAGAGGGGCGTCAGCCCCAGCATTTT. This gives the protein CASSSREGRQPQHF. Filled out from reference TRBV11-2 and TRBJ1-5, the complete variable domain reads EAGVAQSPRYKIIEKRQSVAFWCNPISGHATLYWYQQILGQGPKLLIQFQNNGVVDDSQLPKDRFSAERLKGVDSTLKIQPAKLEDSAVYLCASSSREGRQPQHFGDGTRLSIL.

This clonotype was observed at least ten times. The chain employs TRBV7-2 and TRBJ2-7; 9 bases are a match to TRBD1. The CDR3 loop spans 14 amino acids. Germline V gene sequence: CDR1 SGHTA, CDR2 FQGNSA. V gave up 5 bases and J gave up 7 bases; unmatched junction bases: 9. This chain's CDR3 is CASSLGTGMGEQYF. The CDR3 nucleotides are TGTGCCAGCAGCCTAGGGACAGGGATGGGGGAGCAGTACTTC.

This clonotype has a handful of counts. This chain joins TRBV7-9 and TRBJ2-7; 9 bases fit TRBD1. CDR3 length: 14 residues. The germline CDR1 and CDR2 sequences are SEHNR and FQNEAQ (reference sequence). V shed 4 bases and J 3 bases; nucleotides not matched to a gene: 4. This CDR3 is CASSWGTGNYEQYF. The CDR3 bases are TGTGCCAGCAGCTGGGGGACAGGGAACTACGAGCAGTACTTC.

This clonotype was counted at least ten times. This sequence joins TRBV29-1 and TRBJ1-5; 7 nucleotides agree with TRBD1. Germline V gene sequence: CDR1 SQVTM, CDR2 ANQGSEA. Losses at the gene ends were 6 bases for V and 5 bases for J; bases not matched to a gene: 10. CDR3 length: 14 amino acids. CDR3 sequence: CSVTEGQSDQPQHF. The CDR3 DNA reads as TGCAGCGTCACGGAGGGACAGTCGGATCAGCCCCAGCATTTT.